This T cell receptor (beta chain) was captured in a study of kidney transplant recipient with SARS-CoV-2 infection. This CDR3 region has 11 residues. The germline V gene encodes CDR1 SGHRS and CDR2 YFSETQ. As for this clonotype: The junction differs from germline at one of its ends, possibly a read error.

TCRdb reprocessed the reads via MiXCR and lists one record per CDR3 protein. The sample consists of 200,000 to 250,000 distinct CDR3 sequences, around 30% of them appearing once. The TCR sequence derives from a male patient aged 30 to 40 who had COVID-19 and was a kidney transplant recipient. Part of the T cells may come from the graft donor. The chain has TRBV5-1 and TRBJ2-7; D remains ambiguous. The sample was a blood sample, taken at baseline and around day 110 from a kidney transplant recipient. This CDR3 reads CASSDTYEQCF. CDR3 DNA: TGCGCCAGCAGCGACACCTACGAGCAGTGCTTC.